This T cell receptor beta chain was sequenced for a study of T cell changes during pregnancy in multiple sclerosis. Clones were read by immunoSEQ multiplex PCR, and TCRdb kept only the in-frame ones, dropping some. In the table there are 50,000 to 70,000 clones, 80% to 95% of which are singletons. The V end was cut by 2 bases, the J end by 13 bases, with 12 bases between. This CDR3 has 10 residues. The germline gives CDR1 DFQATT, CDR2 SNEGSKA (reference sequence). The chain is built from TRBV20-1 and TRBJ2-7; D might be TRBD2 (5 bases). This specimen was peripheral blood, taken in the first trimester of pregnancy. This sequence originates from a female donor with multiple sclerosis, enrolled in a pregnancy study. The CDR3 here is CSARQVGVYF. The DNA for the CDR3 is TGCAGTGCTAGACAGGTCGGGGTATACTTC.